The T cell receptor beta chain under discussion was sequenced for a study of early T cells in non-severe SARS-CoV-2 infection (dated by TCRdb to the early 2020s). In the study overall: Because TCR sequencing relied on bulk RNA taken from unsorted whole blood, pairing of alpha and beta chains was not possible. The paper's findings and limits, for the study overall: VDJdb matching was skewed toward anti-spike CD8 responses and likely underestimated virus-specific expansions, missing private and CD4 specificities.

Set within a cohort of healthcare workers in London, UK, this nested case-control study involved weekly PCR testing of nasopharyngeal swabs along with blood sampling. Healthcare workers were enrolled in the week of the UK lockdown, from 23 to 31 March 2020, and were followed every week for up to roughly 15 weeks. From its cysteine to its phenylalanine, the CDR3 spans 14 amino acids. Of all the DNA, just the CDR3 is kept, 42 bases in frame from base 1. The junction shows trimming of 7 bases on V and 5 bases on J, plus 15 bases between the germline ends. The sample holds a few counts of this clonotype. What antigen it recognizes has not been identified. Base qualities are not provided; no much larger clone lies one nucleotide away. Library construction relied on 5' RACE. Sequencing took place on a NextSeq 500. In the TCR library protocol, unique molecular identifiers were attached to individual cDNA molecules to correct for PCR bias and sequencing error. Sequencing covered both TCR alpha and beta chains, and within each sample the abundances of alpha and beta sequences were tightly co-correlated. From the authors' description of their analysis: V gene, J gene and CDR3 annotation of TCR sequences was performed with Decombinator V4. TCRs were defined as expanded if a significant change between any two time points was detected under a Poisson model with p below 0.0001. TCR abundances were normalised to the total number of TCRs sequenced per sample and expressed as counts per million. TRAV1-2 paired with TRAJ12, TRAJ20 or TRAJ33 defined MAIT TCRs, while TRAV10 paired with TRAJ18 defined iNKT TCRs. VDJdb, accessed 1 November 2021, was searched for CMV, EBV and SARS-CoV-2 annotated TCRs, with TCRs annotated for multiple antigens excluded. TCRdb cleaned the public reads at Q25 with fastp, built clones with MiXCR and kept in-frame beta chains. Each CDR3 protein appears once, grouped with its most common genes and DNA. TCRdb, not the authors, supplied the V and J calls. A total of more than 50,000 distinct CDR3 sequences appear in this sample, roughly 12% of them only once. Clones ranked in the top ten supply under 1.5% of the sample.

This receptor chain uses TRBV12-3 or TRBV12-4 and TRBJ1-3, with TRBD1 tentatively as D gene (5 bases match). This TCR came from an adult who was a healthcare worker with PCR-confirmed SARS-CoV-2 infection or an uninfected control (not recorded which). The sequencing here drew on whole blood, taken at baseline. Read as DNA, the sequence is TGTGCCAGCACCGCCGGGGCGCTTAGAAACACCATATATTTT. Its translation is CASTAGALRNTIYF.